This T cell receptor beta chain was identified during a study of T cell responses to AZD1222 COVID-19 vaccine. Findings and limits, study-wide: Baseline serostatus was positive in only a handful of AZD1222 recipients. CD4 TCRs linked to vaccination spanned spike, dominating at 160-218 and 743-854. Clonal diversity was possibly underestimated; the donors were predominantly white British and more often female.

Clones were read by immunoSEQ multiplex PCR, and TCRdb kept only the in-frame ones, dropping some. The data show fewer than 200,000 clones, around 90% seen once. This CDR3 is 13 amino acids long. Looked up from germline, CDR1 is SQVTM and CDR2 is ANQGSEA. Unmatched junction bases numbered 5, after V lost 7 bases and J lost 3 bases. On this clone: Its antigen is not identified.

Sequenced material: peripheral blood, taken on day 0 of AZD1222 vaccination. The chain carries TRBV29-1 and TRBJ2-1; 8 bases fit TRBD2. The receptor comes from an adult in good health. The DNA for the CDR3 is TGCAGCGCTACTAGCGGCGTCTACAATGAGCAGTTCTTC. This gives the protein CSATSGVYNEQFF.